The T cell receptor beta chain described here comes from a study of blood T cell repertoires in COVID-19. At the level of the study: The United States, Italy and Spain were the sources of the acute and convalescent COVID-19 samples.

Sequenced by immunoSEQ multiplex PCR; TCRdb stores in-frame clones only, minus some. The repertoire consists of tens of thousands of clones, with about nine tenths occurring once and the leading ten covering roughly 7%. This TCR came from a man aged 45-65 years with active COVID-19. Sequencing was carried out using peripheral blood.

CDR3 DNA: TGTGCCAGCAGCTTAGGAGCGGGGGCCTACGAGCAGTACTTC. Encoded protein: CASSLGAGAYEQYF. The chain joins TRBV7-6 to TRBJ2-7; 8 bases fit TRBD2. In germline, CDR1 is SGHVS, CDR2 FNYEAQ. V gave up 1 base and J gave up 2 bases; unmatched junction bases: 1. The CDR3 sequence is 14 residues long.